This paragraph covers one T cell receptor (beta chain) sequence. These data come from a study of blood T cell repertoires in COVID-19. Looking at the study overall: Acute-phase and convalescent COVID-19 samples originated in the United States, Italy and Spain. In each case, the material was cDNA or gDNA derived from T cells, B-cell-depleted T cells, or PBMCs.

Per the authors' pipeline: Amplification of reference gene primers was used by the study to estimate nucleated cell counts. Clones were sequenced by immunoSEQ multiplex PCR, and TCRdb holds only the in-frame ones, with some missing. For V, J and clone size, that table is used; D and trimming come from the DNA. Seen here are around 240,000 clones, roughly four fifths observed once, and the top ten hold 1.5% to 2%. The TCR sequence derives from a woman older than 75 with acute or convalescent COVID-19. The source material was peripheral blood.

The chain's CDR3 is CASSLATGIAYGYTF. In DNA, the CDR3 is TGTGCCAGCAGCTTAGCGACAGGGATCGCCTATGGCTACACCTTC. The V gene is TRBV7-9, the J gene TRBJ1-2; 7 bases line up with TRBD1. This CDR3 spans 15 amino acids. The trim removed 0 bases at V and 4 bases at J, leaving 5 bases unmatched. Germline loops: CDR1 SEHNR, CDR2 FQNEAQ (reference sequence).